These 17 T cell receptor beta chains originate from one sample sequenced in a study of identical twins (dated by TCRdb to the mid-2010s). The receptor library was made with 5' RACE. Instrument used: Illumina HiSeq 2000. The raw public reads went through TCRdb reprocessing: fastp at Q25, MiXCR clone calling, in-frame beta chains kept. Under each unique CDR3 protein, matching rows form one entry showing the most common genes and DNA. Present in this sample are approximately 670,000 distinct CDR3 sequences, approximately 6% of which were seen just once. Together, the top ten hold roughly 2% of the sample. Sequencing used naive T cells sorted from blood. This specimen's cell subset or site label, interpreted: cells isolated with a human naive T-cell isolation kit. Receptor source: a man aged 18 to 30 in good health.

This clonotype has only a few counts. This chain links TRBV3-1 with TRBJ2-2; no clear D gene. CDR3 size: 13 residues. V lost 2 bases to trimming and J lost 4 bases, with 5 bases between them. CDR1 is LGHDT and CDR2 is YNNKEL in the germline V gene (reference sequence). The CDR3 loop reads CASSQHTTGELFF. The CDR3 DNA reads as TGTGCCAGCAGCCAACACACCACCGGGGAGCTGTTTTTT. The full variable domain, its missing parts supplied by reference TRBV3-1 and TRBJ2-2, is DTAVSQTPKYLVTQMGNDKSIKCEQNLGHDTMYWYKQDSKKFLKIMFSYNNKELIINETVPNRFSPKSPDKAHLNLHINSLELGDSAVYFCASSQHTTGELFFGEGSRLTVL.

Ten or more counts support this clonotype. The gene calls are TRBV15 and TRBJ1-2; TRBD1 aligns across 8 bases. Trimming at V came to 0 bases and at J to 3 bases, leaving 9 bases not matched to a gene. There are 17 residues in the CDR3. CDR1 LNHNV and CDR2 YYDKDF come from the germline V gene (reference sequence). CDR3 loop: CATSRDRGLSLDYGYTF. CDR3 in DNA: TGTGCCACCAGCAGAGACAGGGGGCTCTCTTTGGACTATGGCTACACCTTC.

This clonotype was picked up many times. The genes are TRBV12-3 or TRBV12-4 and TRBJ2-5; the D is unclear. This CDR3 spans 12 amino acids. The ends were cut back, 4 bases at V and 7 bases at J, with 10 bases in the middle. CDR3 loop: CASSSDWATQYF. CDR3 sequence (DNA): TGTGCCAGCAGTTCCGATTGGGCGACCCAGTACTTC.

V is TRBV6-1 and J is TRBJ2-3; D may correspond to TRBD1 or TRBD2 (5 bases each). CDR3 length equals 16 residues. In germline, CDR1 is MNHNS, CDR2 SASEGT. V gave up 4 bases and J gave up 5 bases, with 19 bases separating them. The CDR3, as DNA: TGTGCCAGCAGTGGACCCCGAGGGGCTAGGGTAGATACGCAGTATTTT. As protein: CASSGPRGARVDTQYF.

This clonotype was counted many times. The CDR3 DNA sequence: TGTGCCAGCAGTCCAACCCGGGACAGGGGGGTCCAGCCCCAGCATTTT. It specifies CASSPTRDRGVQPQHF. The rearrangement links TRBV12-3 or TRBV12-4 to TRBJ1-5; 11 positions agree with TRBD1. The CDR3 has 16 residues. J lost 7 bases, V lost 5 bases, and 10 bases had no gene match.

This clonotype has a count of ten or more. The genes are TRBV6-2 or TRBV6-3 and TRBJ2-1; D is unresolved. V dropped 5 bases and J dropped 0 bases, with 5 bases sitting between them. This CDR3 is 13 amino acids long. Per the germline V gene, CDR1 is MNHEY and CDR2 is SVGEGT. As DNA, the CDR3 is TGTGCCAGCAGTGCCAACTCCTACAATGAGCAGTTCTTC. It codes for CASSANSYNEQFF.

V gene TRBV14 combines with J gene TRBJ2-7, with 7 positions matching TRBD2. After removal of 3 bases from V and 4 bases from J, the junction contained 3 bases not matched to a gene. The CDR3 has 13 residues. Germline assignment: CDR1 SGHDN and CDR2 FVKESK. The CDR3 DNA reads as TGTGCCAGCAGCCACCGAGCGGGGTACGAGCAGTACTTC. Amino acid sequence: CASSHRAGYEQYF. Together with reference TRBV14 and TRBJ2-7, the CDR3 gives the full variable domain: EAGVTQFPSHSVIEKGQTVTLRCDPISGHDNLYWYRRVMGKEIKFLLHFVKESKQDESGMPNNRFLAERTGGTYSTLKVQPAELEDSGVYFCASSHRAGYEQYFGPGTRLTVT.

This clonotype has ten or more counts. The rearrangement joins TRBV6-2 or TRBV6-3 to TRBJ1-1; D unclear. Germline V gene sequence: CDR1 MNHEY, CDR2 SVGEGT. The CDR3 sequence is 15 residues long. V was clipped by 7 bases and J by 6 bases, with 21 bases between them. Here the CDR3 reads CASNSPQKGRPEAFF. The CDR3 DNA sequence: TGTGCCAGCAATTCACCCCAAAAGGGAAGACCTGAAGCTTTCTTT.

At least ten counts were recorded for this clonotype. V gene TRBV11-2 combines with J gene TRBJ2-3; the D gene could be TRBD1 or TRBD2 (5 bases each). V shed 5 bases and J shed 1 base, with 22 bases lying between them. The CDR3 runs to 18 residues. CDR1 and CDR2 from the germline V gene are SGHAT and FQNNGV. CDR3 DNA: TGTGCCAGCAGCACCTCCGCCTTTGCGAGAGGGGGCACAGATACGCAGTATTTT. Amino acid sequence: CASSTSAFARGGTDTQYF.

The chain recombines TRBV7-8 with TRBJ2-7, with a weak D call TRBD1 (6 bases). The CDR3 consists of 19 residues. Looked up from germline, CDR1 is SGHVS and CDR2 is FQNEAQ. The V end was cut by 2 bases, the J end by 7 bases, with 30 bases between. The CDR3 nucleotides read TGTGCCAGCAGCTTAAGGGCCAGCGGCAGGGGCCCCACTATCGGGGAGCAGTACGTC. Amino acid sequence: CASSLRASGRGPTIGEQYV.

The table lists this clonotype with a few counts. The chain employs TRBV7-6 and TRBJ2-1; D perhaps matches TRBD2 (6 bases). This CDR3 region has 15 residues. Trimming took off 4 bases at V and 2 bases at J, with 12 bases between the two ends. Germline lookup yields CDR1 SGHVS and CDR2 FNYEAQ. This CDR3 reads CASSYSRDAYNEQFF. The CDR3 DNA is TGTGCCAGCAGCTACTCGCGGGACGCCTACAATGAGCAGTTCTTC.

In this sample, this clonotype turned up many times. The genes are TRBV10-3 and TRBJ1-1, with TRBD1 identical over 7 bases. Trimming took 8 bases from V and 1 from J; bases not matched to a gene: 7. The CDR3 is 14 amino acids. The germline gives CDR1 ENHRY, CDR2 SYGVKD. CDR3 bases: TGTGCCATCGGCGGGACAGCCAAGAACACTGAAGCTTTCTTT. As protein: CAIGGTAKNTEAFF.

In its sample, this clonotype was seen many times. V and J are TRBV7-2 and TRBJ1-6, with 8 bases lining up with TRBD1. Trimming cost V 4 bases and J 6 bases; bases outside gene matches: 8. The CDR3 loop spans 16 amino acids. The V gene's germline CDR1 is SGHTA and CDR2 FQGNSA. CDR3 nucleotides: TGTGCCAGCAGCTCCCCCGGACAGGGAGTTAATTCACCCCTCCACTTT. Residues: CASSSPGQGVNSPLHF. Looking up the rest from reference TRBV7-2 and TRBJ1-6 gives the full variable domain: GAGVSQSPSNKVTEKGKDVELRCDPISGHTALYWYRQSLGQGLEFLIYFQGNSAPDKSGLPSDRFSAERTGGSVSTLTIQRTQQEDSAVYLCASSSPGQGVNSPLHFGNGTRLTVT.

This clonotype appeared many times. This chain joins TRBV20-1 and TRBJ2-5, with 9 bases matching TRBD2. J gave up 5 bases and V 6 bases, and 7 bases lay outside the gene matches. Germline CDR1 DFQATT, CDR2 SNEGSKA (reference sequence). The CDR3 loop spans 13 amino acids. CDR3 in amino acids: CSAVLSGRETQYF. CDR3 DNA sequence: TGCAGTGCCGTCCTCAGCGGGAGGGAGACCCAGTACTTC.

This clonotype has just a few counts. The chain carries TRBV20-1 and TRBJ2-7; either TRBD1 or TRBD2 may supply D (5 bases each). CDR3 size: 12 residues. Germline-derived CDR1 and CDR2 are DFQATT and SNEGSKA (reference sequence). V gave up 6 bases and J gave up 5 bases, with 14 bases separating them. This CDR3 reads CSALTMGDEQYF. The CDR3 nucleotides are TGCAGTGCGCTGACAATGGGGGACGAGCAGTACTTC.

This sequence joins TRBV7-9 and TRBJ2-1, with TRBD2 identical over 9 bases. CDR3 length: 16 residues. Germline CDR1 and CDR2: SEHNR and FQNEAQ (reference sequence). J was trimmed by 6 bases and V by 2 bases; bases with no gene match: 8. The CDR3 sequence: CASSLFRLAGRNEQFF. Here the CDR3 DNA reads TGTGCCAGCAGCTTATTTCGGCTAGCGGGACGCAATGAGCAGTTCTTC.

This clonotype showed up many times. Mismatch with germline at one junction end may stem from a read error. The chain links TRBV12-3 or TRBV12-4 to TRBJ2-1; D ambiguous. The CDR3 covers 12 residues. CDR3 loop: CASSLLVNEQFF. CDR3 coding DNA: TGCGCCAGCAGCTTACTGGTCAATGAGCAGTTCTTC.